This TCR beta chain is from a study of control samples from healthy donors and cancer patients. Clones were read by immunoSEQ multiplex PCR, and TCRdb kept only the in-frame ones, dropping some. The sample has about 31,000 clones, roughly 94% seen once. Sequencing used blood. This clonotype originated in a man aged 60 to 69 in good health.

CDR3 in amino acids: CASSQGQASIGKLFF. In DNA form, the CDR3 reads TGTGCCAGCAGCCAAGGTCAGGCGTCGATCGGAAAACTGTTTTTT. The V gene is TRBV3-1 (or the pseudogene TRBV3-2), the J gene TRBJ1-4; no firm D call. Germline lookup yields CDR1 LGHDT and CDR2 YNNKEL (reference sequence). V shed 1 base and J shed 10 bases, with 16 bases lying between them. This CDR3 is built from 15 residues.